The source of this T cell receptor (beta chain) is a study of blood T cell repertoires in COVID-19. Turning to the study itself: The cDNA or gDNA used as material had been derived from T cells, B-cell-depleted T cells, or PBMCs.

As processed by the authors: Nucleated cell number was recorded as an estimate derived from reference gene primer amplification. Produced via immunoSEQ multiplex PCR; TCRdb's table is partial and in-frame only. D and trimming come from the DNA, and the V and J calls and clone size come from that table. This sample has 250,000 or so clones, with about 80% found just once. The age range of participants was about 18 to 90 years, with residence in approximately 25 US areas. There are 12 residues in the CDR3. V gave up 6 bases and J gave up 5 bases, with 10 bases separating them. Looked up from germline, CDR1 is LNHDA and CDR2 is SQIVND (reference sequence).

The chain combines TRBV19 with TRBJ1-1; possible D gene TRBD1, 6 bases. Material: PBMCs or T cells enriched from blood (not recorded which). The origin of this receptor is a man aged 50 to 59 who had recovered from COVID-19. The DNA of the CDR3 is TGTGCCAGTAGCGGGAGGGGGACTGAAGCTTTCTTT. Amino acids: CASSGRGTEAFF.